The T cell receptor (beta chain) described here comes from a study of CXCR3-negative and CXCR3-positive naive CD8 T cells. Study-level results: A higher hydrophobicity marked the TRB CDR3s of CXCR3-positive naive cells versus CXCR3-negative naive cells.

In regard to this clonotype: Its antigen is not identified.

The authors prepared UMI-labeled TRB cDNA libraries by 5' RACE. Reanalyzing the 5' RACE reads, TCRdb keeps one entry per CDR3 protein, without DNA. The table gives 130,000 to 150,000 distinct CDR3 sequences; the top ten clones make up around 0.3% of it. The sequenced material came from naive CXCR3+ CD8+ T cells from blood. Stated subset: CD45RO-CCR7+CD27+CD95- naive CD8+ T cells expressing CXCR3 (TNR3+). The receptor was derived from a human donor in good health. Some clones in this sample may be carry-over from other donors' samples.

The CDR3 loop is CSARDPSSQDNQPQHF. The J gene is TRBJ1-5, the V gene TRBV20-1; TCRdb proposes TRBD1, but this gene call is untestable without DNA. The CDR3 length is 16 residues. Germline-derived CDR1 and CDR2 are DFQATT and SNEGSKA (reference sequence).